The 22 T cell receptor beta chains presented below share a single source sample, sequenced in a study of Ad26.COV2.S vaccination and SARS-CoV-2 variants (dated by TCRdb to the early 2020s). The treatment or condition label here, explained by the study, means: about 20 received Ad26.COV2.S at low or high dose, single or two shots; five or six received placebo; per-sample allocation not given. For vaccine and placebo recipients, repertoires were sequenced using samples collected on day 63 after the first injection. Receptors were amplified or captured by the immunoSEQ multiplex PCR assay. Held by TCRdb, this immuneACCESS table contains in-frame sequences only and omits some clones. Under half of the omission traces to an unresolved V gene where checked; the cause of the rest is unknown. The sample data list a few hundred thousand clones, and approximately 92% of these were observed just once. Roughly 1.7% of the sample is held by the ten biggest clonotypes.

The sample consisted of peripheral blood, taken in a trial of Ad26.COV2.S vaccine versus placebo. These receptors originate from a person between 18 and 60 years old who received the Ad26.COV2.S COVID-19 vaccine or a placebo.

CDR3 residues: CASSFTSGGHSYNEQFF. DNA of the CDR3: TGTGCCAGCAGCTTTACAAGCGGGGGCCACTCCTACAATGAGCAGTTCTTC. The chain combines TRBV7-2 with TRBJ2-1; 8 bases are shared with TRBD2. Germline lookup yields CDR1 SGHTA and CDR2 FQGNSA. The CDR3 totals 17 residues. The V and J ends lost 3 bases and 0 bases, in that order; junction bases with no gene match: 7. Together with reference TRBV7-2 and TRBJ2-1, the CDR3 gives the full variable domain: GAGVSQSPSNKVTEKGKDVELRCDPISGHTALYWYRQSLGQGLEFLIYFQGNSAPDKSGLPSDRFSAERTGGSVSTLTIQRTQQEDSAVYLCASSFTSGGHSYNEQFFGPGTRLTVL.

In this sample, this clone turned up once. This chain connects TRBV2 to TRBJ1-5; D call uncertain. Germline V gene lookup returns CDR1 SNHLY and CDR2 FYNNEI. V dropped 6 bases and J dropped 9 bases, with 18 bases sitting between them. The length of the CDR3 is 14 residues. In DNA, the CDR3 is TGTGCCAGCAGCTCGGACCCTCCTGGCGGGCCCCAGCATTTT. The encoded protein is CASSSDPPGGPQHF.

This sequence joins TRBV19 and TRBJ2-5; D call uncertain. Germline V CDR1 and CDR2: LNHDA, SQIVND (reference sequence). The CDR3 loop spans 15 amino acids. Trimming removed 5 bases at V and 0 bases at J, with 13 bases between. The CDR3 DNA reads TGTGCCAGTAGTCCCGGACCCAGAGACCAAGAGACCCAGTACTTC. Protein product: CASSPGPRDQETQYF.

CDR3 sequence (DNA): TGTGCCAGCAGTTTAGTGTGGGAGGGGAACACTGAAGCTTTCTTT. Its translation is CASSLVWEGNTEAFF. This sequence joins TRBV27 and TRBJ1-1; D unresolved. The CDR3 has 15 amino acids. Germline V gene data show CDR1 as MNHEY and CDR2 as SMNVEV (reference sequence). Trimming cost V 2 bases and J 1 base, with 11 bases left between them.

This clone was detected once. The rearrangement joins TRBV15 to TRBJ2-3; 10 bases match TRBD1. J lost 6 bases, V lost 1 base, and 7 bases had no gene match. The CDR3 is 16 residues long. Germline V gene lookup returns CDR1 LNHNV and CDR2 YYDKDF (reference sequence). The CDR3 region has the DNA TGTGCCACCAGCAGAGCCGGGACAGGGGTTAAGGATACGCAGTATTTT. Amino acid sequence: CATSRAGTGVKDTQYF.

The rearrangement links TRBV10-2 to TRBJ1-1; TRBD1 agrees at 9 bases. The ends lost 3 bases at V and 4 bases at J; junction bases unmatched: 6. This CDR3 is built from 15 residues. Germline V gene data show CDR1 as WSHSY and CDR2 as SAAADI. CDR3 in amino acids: CASSDLDRGGTEAFF. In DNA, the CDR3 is TGCGCCAGCAGTGACCTCGACAGGGGGGGCACTGAAGCTTTCTTT.

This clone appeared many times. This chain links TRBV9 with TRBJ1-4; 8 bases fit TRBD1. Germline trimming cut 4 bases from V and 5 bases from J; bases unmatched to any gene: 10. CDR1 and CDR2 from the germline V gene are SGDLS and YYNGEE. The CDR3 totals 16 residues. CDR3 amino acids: CASSPEDRGPNEKLFF. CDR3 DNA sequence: TGTGCCAGCAGCCCAGAAGACAGGGGCCCGAATGAAAAACTGTTTTTT.

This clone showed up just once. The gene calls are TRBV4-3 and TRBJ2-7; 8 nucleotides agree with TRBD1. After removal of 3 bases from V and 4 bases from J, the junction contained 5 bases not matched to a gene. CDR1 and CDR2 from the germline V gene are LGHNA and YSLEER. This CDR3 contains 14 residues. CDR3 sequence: CASSQDRVRYEQYF. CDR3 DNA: TGCGCCAGCAGCCAGGACAGGGTAAGGTACGAGCAGTACTTC.

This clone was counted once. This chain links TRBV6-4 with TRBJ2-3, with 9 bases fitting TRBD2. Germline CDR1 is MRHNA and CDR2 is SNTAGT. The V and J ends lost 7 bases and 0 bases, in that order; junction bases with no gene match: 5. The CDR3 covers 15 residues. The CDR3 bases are TGTGCCAGCACCAAGACTAGCGGCAGCACAGATACGCAGTATTTT. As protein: CASTKTSGSTDTQYF.

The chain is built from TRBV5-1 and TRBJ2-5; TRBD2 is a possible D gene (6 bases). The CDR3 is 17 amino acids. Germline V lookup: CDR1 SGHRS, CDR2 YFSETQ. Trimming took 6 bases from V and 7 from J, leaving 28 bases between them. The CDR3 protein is CASNQPGATYGLVTQYF. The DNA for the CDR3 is TGCGCCAGCAATCAACCGGGAGCAACATACGGGTTGGTGACCCAGTACTTC.

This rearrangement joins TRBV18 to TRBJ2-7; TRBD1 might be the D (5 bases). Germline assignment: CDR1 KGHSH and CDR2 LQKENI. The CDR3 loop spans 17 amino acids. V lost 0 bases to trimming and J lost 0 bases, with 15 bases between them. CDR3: CASSPPAWTPSSYEQYF. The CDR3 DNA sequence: TGTGCCAGCTCACCACCAGCCTGGACACCGAGCTCCTACGAGCAGTACTTC.

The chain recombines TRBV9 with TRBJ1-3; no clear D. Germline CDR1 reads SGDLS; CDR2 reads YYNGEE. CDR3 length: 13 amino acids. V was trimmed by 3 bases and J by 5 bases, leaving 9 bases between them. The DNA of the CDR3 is TGTGCCAGCAGCGGACCGAACCGAAACACCATATATTTT. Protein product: CASSGPNRNTIYF. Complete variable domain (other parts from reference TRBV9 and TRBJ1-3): DSGVTQTPKHLITATGQRVTLRCSPRSGDLSVYWYQQSLDQGLQFLIQYYNGEERAKGNILERFSAQQFPDLHSELNLSSLELGDSALYFCASSGPNRNTIYFGEGSWLTVV.

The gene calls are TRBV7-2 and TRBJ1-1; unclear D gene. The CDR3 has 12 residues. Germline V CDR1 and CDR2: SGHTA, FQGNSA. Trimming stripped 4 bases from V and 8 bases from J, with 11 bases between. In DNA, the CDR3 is TGTGCCAGCAGCTCAGCCGGCAGGGAAGCTTTCTTT. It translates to CASSSAGREAFF.

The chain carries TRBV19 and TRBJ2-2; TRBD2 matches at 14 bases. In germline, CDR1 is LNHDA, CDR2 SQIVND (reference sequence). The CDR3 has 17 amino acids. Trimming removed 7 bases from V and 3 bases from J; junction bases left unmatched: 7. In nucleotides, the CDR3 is TGTGCCAGTAAACGGACTAGCGGGGGGCCCGACACCGGGGAGCTGTTTTTT. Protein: CASKRTSGGPDTGELFF.

The CDR3 DNA sequence: TGCGCCAGCAGCCAAGACTTGAATGCACAGACCCAGTACTTC. It specifies CASSQDLNAQTQYF. V usage is TRBV4-3 and J usage is TRBJ2-5; D is uncertain. The CDR3 is 14 residues long. V lost 0 bases, J lost 6 bases, and 11 bases lay in between. In germline, CDR1 is LGHNA, CDR2 YSLEER.

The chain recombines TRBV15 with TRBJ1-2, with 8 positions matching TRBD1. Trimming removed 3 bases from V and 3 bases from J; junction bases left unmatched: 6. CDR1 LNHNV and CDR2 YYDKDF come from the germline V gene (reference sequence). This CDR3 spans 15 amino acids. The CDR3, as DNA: TGTGCCACCAGCAGTCCTAACAGGGGGTACTATGGCTACACCTTC. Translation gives CATSSPNRGYYGYTF.

The CDR3 loop is CASSNVQGLNTEAFF. CDR3 sequence (DNA): TGTGCCAGCAGCAACGTCCAGGGATTGAACACTGAAGCTTTCTTT. V and J are TRBV7-9 and TRBJ1-1; D is possibly TRBD1 (5 bases). Germline V gene data show CDR1 as SEHNR and CDR2 as FQNEAQ (reference sequence). V was trimmed by 5 bases and J by 0 bases, leaving 13 bases between them. CDR3 length: 15 amino acids. The entire variable domain, with the rest obtained from reference TRBV7-9 and TRBJ1-1, is as follows: DTGVSQNPRHKITKRGQNVTFRCDPISEHNRLYWYRQTLGQGPEFLTYFQNEAQLEKSRLLSDRFSAERPKGSFSTLEIQRTEQGDSAMYLCASSNVQGLNTEAFFGQGTRLTVV.

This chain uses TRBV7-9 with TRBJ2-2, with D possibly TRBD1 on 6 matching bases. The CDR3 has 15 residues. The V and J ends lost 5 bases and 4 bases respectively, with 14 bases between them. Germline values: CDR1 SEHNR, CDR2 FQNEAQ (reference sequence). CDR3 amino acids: CASSNRDTSTGELFF. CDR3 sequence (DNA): TGTGCCAGCAGCAACAGGGATACGAGCACCGGGGAGCTGTTTTTT. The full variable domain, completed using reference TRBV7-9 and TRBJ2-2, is DTGVSQNPRHKITKRGQNVTFRCDPISEHNRLYWYRQTLGQGPEFLTYFQNEAQLEKSRLLSDRFSAERPKGSFSTLEIQRTEQGDSAMYLCASSNRDTSTGELFFGEGSRLTVL.

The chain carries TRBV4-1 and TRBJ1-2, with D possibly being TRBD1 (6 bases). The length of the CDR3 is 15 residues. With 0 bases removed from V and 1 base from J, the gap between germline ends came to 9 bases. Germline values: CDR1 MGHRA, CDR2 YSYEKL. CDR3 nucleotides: TGCGCCAGCAGCCAAGATGGGGGCTTTAACTATGGCTACACCTTC. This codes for CASSQDGGFNYGYTF.

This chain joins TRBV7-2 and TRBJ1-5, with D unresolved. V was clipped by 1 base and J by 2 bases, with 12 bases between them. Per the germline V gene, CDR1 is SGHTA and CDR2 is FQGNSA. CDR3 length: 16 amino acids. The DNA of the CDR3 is TGTGCCAGCAGCTTAGGACACTTCACGGGCAATCAGCCCCAGCATTTT. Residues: CASSLGHFTGNQPQHF. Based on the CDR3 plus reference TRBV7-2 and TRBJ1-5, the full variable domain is GAGVSQSPSNKVTEKGKDVELRCDPISGHTALYWYRQSLGQGLEFLIYFQGNSAPDKSGLPSDRFSAERTGGSVSTLTIQRTQQEDSAVYLCASSLGHFTGNQPQHFGDGTRLSIL.

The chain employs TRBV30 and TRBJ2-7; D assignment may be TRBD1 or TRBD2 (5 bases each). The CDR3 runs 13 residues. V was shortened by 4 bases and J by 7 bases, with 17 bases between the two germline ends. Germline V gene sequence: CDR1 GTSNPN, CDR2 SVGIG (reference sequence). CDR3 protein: CAWNLGRPSEQYF. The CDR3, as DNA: TGTGCCTGGAATCTGGGACGGCCTTCGGAGCAGTACTTC. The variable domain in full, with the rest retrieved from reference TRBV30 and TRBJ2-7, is SQTIHQWPATLVQPVGSPLSLECTVEGTSNPNLYWYRQAAGRGLQLLFYSVGIGQISSEVPQNLSASRPQDRQFILSSKKLLLSDSGFYLCAWNLGRPSEQYFGPGTRLTVT.

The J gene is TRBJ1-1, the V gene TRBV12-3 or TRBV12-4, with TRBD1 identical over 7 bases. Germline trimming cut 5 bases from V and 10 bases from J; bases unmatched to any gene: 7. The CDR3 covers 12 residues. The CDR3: CASSLQGLVAFF. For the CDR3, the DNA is TGTGCCAGCAGTCTACAGGGGTTGGTAGCTTTCTTT.